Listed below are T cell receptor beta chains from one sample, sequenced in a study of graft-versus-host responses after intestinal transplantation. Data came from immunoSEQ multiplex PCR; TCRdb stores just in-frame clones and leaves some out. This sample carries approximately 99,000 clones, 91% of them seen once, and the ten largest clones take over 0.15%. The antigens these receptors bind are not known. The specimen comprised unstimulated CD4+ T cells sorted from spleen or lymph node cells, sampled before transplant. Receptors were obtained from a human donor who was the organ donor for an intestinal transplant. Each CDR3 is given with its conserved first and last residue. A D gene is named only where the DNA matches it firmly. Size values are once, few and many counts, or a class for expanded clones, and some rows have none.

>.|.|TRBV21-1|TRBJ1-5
CASNGGARNQPQHF
TGTGCCAGCAACGGAGGGGCTCGCAATCAGCCCCAGCATTTT
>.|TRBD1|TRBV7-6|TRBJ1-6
CASSLRDRNYNSPLHF
TGTGCCAGCAGCTTAAGGGACAGAAACTATAATTCACCCCTCCACTTT
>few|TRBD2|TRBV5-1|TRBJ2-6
CASSLVGGSSGANVLTF
TGCGCCAGCAGCTTGGTCGGGGGGTCCTCTGGGGCCAACGTCCTGACTTTC
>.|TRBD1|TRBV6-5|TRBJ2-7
CASSYSRTGVDYEQYF
TGTGCCAGCAGTTACTCCAGGACAGGGGTCGACTACGAGCAGTACTTC
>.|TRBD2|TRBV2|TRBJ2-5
CASRGLAGGIQETQYF
TGTGCCAGCAGGGGACTAGCGGGGGGGATACAAGAGACCCAGTACTTC
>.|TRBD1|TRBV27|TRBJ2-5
CASSPRSDRGTQYF
TGTGCCAGCAGCCCTCGGTCAGACAGGGGAACCCAGTACTTC
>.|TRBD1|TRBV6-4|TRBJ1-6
CASSVRRTGGGNSPLHF
TGTGCCAGCAGTGTCCGGAGGACAGGGGGCGGTAATTCACCCCTCCACTTT
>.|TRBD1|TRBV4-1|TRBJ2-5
CASSQEETGVQETQYF
TGCGCCAGCAGCCAAGAGGAAACAGGGGTTCAAGAGACCCAGTACTTC
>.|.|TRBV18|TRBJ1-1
CASSSRTAPNTEAFF
TGTGCCAGCTCATCACGGACAGCACCGAACACTGAAGCTTTCTTT
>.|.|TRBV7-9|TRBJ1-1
CASSLFLANTEAFF
TGTGCCAGCAGCTTATTCCTGGCGAACACTGAAGCTTTCTTT
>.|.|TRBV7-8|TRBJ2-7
CASSPRQVRYEQYF
TGTGCCAGCAGCCCGAGACAGGTCCGCTACGAGCAGTACTTC
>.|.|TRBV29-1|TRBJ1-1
CSVGRGGYTEAFF
TGCAGCGTTGGGAGGGGAGGGTACACTGAAGCTTTCTTT
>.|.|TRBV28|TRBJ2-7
CASSSPSEQYF
TGTGCCAGCAGCTCCCCTTCCGAGCAGTACTTC